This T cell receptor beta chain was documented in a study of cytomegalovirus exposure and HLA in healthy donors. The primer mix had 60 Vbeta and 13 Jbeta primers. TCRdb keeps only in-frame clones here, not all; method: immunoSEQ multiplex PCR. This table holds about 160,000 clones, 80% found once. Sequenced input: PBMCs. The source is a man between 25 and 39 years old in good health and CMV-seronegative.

The CDR3 sequence is CASTRTRQGEIQYF. In nucleotides, the CDR3 is TGTGCCAGCACTAGAACTAGACAGGGGGAAATTCAGTACTTC. The genes are TRBV6-5 and TRBJ2-4; 9 bases align to TRBD1. The V segment lost 7 bases and the J segment 10 bases; nucleotides outside the gene matches: 11. The germline gives CDR1 MNHEY, CDR2 SVGAGI. There are 14 residues in the CDR3.